The T cell receptor (beta chain) under discussion was sequenced for a study of cytomegalovirus exposure and HLA in healthy donors. Notes on the study in general: An Asian-associated ancestry cluster reportedly showed fewer N-insertions than the approximately 600-donor mean in a later analysis.

13 Jbeta primers and 60 Vbeta primers were used for the PCR. How the authors handled the data: A later analysis counted 70 million to 85 million unique TCR beta chains, roughly 11 million shared. The assay was immunoSEQ multiplex PCR, and TCRdb's table has in-frame clones only and misses some. That table supplies the V and J calls and clone size; D and trimming were determined from the DNA. The sample holds about 160,000 clones, about three quarters seen once. As to this clone: The antigen remains unidentified.

The clonotype comes from a woman in her 30s in good health and CMV-seronegative. The sequenced sample was PBMCs.

CDR3 sequence: CASSPQRRMKETQYF. The CDR3 nucleotides read TGTGCCAGCAGTCCTCAGAGGCGGATGAAAGAGACCCAGTACTTC. This chain joins TRBV28 and TRBJ2-5; D is unresolved. Germline loops: CDR1 MDHEN, CDR2 SYDVKM. CDR3 size: 15 residues. V lost 5 bases to trimming and J lost 3 bases, with 16 bases between them. The full variable domain, rest sourced from reference TRBV28 and TRBJ2-5, is DVKVTQSSRYLVKRTGEKVFLECVQDMDHENMFWYRQDPGLGLRLIYFSYDVKMKEKGDIPEGYSVSREKKERFSLILESASTNQTSMYLCASSPQRRMKETQYFGPGTRLLVL.